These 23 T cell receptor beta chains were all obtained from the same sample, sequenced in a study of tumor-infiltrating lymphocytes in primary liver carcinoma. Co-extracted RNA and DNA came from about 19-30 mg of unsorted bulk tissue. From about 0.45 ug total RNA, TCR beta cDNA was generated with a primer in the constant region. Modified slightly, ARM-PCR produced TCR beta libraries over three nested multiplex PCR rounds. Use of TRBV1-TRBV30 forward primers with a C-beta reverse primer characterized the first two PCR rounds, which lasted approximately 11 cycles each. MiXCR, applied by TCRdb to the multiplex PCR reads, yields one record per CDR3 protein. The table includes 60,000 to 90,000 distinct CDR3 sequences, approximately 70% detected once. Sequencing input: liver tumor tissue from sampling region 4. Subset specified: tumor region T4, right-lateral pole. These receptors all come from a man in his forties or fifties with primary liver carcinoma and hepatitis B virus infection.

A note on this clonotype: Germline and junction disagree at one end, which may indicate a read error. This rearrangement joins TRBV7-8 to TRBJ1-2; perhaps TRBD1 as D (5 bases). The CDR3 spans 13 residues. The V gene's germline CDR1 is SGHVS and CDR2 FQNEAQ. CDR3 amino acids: CASSLWGVDGYTF. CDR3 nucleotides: TGTGCTAGCAGCTTATGGGGGGTGGATGGCTACACCTTC.

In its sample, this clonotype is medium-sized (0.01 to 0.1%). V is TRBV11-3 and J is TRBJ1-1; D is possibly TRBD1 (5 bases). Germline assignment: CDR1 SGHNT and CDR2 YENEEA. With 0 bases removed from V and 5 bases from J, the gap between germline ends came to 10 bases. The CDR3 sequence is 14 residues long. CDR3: CASSLDPDSTEAFF. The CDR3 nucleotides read TGTGCCAGCAGCTTAGACCCCGACAGTACTGAAGCTTTCTTT.

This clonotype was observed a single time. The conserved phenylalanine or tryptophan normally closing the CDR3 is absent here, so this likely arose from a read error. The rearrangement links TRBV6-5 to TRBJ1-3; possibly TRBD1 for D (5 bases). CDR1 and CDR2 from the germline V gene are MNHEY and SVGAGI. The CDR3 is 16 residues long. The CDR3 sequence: CASSRQRPYSGNTIYY. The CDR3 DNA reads TGCGCCAGCAGTCGACAGCGACCGTACTCTGGAAACACCATATATTAT.

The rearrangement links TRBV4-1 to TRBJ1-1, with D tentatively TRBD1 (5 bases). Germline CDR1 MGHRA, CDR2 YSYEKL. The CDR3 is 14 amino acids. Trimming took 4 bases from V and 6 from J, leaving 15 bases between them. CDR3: CASSPWGDHSEAFF. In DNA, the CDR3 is TGCGCCAGCAGCCCATGGGGGGACCACTCTGAAGCTTTCTTT.

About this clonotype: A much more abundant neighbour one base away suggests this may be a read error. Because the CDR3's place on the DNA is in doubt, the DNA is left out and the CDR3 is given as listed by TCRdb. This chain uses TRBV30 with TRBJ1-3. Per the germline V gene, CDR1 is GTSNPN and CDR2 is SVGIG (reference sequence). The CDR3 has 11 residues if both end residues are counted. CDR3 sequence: CAWAAGNTVYF.

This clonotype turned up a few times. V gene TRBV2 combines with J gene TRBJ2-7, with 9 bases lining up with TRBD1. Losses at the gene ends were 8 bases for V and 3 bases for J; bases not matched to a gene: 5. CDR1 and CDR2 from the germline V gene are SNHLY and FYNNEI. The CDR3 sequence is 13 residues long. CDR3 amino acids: CASLGQGIYEQYF. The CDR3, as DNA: TGTGCCAGCCTGGGACAGGGAATCTACGAGCAGTACTTC. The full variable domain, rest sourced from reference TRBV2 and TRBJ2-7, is EPEVTQTPSHQVTQMGQEVILRCVPISNHLYFYWYRQILGQKVEFLVSFYNNEISEKSEIFDDQFSVERPDGSNFTLKIRSTKLEDSAMYFCASLGQGIYEQYFGPGTRLTVT.

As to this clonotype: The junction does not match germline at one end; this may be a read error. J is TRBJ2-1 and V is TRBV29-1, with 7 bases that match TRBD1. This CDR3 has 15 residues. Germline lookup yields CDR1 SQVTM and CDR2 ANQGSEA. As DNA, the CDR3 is TGCAGCGTTGAGGGCCGGGACAGTGGTTACAATGGGCAGTTCTTC. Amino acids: CSVEGRDSGYNGQFF.

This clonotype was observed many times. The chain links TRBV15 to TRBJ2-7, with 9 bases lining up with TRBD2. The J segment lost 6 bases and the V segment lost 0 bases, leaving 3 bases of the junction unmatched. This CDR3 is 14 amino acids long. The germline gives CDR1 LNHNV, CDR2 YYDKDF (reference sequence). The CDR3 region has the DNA TGTGCCACCAGCAGAGAAAGACTAGCGGCCGAGCAGTACTTC. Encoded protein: CATSRERLAAEQYF.

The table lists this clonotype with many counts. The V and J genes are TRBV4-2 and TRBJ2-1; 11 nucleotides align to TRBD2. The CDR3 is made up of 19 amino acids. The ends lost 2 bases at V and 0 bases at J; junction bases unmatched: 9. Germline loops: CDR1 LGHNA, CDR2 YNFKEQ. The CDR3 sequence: CASSQRLAGLDSSYNEQFF. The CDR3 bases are TGTGCCAGCAGCCAACGACTAGCGGGGTTAGATAGCTCCTACAATGAGCAGTTCTTC.

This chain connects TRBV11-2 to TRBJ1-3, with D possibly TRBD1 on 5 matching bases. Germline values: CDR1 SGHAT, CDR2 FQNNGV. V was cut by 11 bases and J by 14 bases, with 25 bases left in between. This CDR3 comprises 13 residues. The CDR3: CASAQGAENSVYF. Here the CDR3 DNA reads TGTGCCTCAGCCCAGGGAGCCGAAAACAGCGTATATTTT.

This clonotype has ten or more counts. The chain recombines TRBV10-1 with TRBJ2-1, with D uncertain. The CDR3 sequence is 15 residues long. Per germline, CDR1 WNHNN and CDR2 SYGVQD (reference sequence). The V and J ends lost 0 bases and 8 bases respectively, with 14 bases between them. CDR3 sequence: CASSESIYPLDEQFF. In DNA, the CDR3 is TGCGCCAGCAGTGAGTCGATTTATCCCCTCGATGAGCAGTTCTTC.

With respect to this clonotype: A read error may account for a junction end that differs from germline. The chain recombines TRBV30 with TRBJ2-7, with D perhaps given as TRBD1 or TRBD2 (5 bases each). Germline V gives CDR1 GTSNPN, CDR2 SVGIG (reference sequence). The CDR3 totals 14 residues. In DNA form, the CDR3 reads TGTGCCGGGGAACGGGGACGGTCGCCCTACGAGCGGTACTTC. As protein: CAGERGRSPYERYF. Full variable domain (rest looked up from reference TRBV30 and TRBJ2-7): SQTIHQWPATLVQPVGSPLSLECTVEGTSNPNLYWYRQAAGRGLQLLFYSVGIGQISSEVPQNLSASRPQDRQFILSSKKLLLSDSGFYLCAGERGRSPYERYFGPGTRLTVT.

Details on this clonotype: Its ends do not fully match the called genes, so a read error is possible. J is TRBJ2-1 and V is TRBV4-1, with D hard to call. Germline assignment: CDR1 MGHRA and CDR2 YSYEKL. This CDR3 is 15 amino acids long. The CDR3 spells CASSQRSVIYNEQFF. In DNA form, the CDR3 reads TGCGCCAGTAGCCAAAGATCTGTGATCTACAATGAGCAGTTCTTC.

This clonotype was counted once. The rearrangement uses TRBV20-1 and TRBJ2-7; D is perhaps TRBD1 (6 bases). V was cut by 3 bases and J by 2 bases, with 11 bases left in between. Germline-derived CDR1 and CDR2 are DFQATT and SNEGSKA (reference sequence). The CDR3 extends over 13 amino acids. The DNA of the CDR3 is TGCAGTGCTAGTCACACAGGGCCCTACGAGCAGTACTTC. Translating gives CSASHTGPYEQYF.

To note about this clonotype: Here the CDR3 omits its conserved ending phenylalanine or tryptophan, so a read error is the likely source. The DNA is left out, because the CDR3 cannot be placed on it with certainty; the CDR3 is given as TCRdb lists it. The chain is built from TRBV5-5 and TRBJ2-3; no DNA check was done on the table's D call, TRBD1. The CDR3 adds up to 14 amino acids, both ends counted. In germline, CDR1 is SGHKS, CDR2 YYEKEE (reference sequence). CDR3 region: CASSLHDREDTQYS.

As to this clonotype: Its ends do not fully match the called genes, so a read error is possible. The DNA for the CDR3 is TGTGCCAGTAGTGAATGGCAGATGGCGGATGAGCAGTTCTTC. Translated: CASSEWQMADEQFF. V gene TRBV6-1 combines with J gene TRBJ2-1; D remains unclear. The germline V gene has CDR1 MNHNS and CDR2 SASEGT. CDR3 length: 14 amino acids.

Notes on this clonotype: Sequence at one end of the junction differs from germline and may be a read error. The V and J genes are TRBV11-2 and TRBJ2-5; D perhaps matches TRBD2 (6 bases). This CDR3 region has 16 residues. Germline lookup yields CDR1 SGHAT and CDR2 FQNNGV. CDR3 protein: CVSSLGSSSPGDTQYF. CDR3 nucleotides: TGTGTCAGCAGCTTAGGGAGTAGCAGCCCGGGGGATACCCAGTACTTC.

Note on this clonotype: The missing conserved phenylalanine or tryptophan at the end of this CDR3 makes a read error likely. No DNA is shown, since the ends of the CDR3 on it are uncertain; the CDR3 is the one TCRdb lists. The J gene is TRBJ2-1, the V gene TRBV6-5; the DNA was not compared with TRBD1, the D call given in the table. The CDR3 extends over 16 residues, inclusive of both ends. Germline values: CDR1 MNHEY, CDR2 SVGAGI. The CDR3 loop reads CASSRVIAGFRDEEFL.

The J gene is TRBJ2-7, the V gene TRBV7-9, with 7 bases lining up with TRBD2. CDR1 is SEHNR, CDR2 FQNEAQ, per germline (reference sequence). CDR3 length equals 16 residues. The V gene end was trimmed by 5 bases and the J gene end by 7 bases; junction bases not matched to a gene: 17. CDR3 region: CASSPSLGRESGEQYF. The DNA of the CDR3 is TGTGCCAGCAGCCCTAGCCTAGGGCGGGAGTCGGGGGAGCAGTACTTC.

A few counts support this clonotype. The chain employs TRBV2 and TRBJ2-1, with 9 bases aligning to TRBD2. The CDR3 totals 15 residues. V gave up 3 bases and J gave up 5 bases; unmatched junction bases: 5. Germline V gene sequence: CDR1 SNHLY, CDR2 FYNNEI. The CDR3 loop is CASSDGLAGNNEQFF. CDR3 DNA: TGTGCCAGCAGTGATGGTCTAGCGGGGAACAATGAGCAGTTCTTC.

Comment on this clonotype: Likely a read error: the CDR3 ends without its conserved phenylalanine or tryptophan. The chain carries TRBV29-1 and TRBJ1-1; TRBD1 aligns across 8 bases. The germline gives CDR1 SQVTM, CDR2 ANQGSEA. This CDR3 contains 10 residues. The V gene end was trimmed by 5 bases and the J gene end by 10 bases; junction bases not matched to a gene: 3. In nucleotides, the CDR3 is TGCAGCGTTACGACAGGGGTAGCTTTCTAT. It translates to CSVTTGVAFY.

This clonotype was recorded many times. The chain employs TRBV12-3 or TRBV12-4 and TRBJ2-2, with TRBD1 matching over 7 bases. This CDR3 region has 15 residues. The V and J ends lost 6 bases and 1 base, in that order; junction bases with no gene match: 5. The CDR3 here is CASRSRDRNTGELFF. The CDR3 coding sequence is TGTGCCAGCAGAAGCAGGGACAGGAACACCGGGGAGCTGTTTTTT.

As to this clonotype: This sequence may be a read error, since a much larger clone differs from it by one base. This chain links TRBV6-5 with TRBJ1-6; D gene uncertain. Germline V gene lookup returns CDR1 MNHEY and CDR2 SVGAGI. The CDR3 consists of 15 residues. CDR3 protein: CATSYLGTYNSPLHF. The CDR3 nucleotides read TGTGCCACCAGTTACTTGGGCACCTATAATTCACCCCTCCACTTT.